This TCR beta chain appears in the sequencing data of a study of cytomegalovirus exposure and HLA in healthy donors. About the research overall: The use of the same platform for the roughly 110 validation repertoires and the roughly 670 first-cohort repertoires was reported by a later analysis.

The protocol was immunoSEQ multiplex PCR, while the TCRdb copy is restricted to in-frame clones and leaves out a portion. The table lists about 120,000 clones, about nine tenths of them singletons. Study findings and constraints: According to a later analysis, TCR clusters from the first cohort tended to co-occur in the roughly 130 validation repertoires.

The CDR3 runs to 15 residues. Between the trimmed V and J ends, which lost 0 bases and 2 bases, there was a span of 8 bases. The germline gives CDR1 SGHRS, CDR2 YFSETQ. The sample holds one count of this clone. Its antigen is unknown. The V call is TRBV5-1, the J call TRBJ1-4; D uncertain. This receptor was obtained from a woman between 18 and 29 years old in good health and CMV-seronegative. The sample comprised PBMCs. For the CDR3, the DNA is TGCGCCAGCAGCTTGGTTCCCGGGACTAATGAAAAACTGTTTTTT. Amino acid sequence: CASSLVPGTNEKLFF. Looking up the rest from reference TRBV5-1 and TRBJ1-4 gives the full variable domain: KAGVTQTPRYLIKTRGQQVTLSCSPISGHRSVSWYQQTPGQGLQFLFEYFSETQRNKGNFPGRFSGRQFSNSRSEMNVSTLELGDSALYLCASSLVPGTNEKLFFGSGTQLSVL.